The clone carrying this TCR beta chain was seen a few times. What it binds is unknown. This record comes from a study of T cell repertoires in cytomegalovirus infection. Study-level information: Both a matching HLA type and CMV infection were indicated by public TCR beta signatures.

TCRdb reprocessed the reads with MiXCR, giving one entry per CDR3 protein. The sample records about 180,000 distinct CDR3 sequences, roughly 20% being singletons. In germline, CDR1 is LGHNA, CDR2 YSLEER. The CDR3 loop spans 16 amino acids. Trimming removed 0 bases at V and 6 bases at J, with 16 bases between. The origin of this receptor is a human donor in good health (CMV status not recorded). Some clones in this sample may be carry-over from other donors' samples. The chain combines TRBV4-3 with TRBJ2-3; weak D call: TRBD2 (5 bases). Here the sequenced sample was CD8+ T cells from cultured PBMCs, taken from culture after CMV antigen stimulation. The CDR3 bases are TGCGCCAGCAGCCAAGATTGGGGTAGCGATTCTGATACGCAGTATTTT. Translated, it gives CASSQDWGSDSDTQYF.